The present T cell receptor beta chain was sequenced within a study of CD8+ T cells in alopecia areata. Whole-study context: Scoring treated patients' severity relied on the percentage of scalp area affected. Study observations and caveats: Tofacitinib significantly decreased scalp clonality and expanded CD8+ clones among top 100.

cDNA serving as the sequencing template came from extracted, reverse transcribed RNA. Sequencing used immunoSEQ multiplex PCR; TCRdb keeps in-frame clones, though not all of them. The repertoire consists of about 200,000 clones, with roughly two fifths occurring once and the leading ten covering 0.48%. Treatment specified: oral pan-JAK inhibitor, 5-10 mg twice daily. V was clipped by 7 bases and J by 5 bases; unmatched bases: 4. The CDR3 runs 12 residues. The V gene's germline CDR1 is SQVTM and CDR2 ANQGSEA. To note about this clone: Its antigen is unknown.

The chain is built from TRBV29-1 and TRBJ1-4; 7 bases are shared with TRBD1. Sequencing was performed on CD4+ T cells sorted from blood, taken at approximately week 30, from a patient treated with tofacitinib. The source of this sequence is a human donor with alopecia areata. CDR3 protein: CSGQGPNEKLFF. The CDR3, as DNA: TGCAGCGGACAGGGCCCCAATGAAAAACTGTTTTTT.